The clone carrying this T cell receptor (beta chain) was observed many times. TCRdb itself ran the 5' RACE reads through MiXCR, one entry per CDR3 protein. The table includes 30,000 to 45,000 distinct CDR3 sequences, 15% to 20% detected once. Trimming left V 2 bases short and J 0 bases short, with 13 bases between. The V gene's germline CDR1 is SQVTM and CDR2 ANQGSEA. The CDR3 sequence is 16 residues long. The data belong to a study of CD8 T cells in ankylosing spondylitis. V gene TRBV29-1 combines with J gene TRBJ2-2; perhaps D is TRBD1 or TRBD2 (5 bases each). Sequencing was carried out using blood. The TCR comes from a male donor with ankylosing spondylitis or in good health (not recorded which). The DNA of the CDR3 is TGCAGCGTTGAAACATTTGGGACGGCGAACACCGGGGAGCTGTTTTTT. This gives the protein CSVETFGTANTGELFF.